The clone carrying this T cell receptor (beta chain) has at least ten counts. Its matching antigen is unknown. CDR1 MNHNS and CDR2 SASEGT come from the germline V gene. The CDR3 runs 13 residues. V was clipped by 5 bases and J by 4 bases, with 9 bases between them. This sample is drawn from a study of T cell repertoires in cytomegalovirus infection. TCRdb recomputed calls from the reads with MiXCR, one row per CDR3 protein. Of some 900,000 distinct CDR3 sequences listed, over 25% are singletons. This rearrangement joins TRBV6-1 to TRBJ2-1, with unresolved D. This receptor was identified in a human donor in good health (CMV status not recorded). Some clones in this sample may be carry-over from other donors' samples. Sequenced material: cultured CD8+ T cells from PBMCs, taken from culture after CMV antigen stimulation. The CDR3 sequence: CASSQTWYNEQFF. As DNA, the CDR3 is TGTGCCAGCAGTCAAACATGGTACAATGAGCAGTTCTTC.